These 10 T cell receptor beta chains were all obtained from the same sample, sequenced in a study of CD8+ T cells in alopecia areata. Treatment described: oral pan-JAK inhibitor, 5-10 mg twice daily. Following RNA extraction, reverse transcription yielded cDNA that acted as the sequencing template. TCRdb's copy holds only in-frame clones and misses some; the assay was immunoSEQ multiplex PCR. This sample has about 100,000 clones; 50% to 60% occur once, and the top ten carry about 16%. The source was CD8+ T cells sorted from blood, collected at roughly week 58, from a patient treated with tofacitinib. These receptors were collected from a human donor with alopecia areata.

The V and J genes are TRBV19 and TRBJ2-2; a possible D gene is TRBD1 (7 bases). The CDR3 runs 15 residues. Germline V gene data show CDR1 as LNHDA and CDR2 as SQIVND (reference sequence). V lost 6 bases and J 4 bases, leaving 15 bases between the germline ends. The CDR3 DNA reads TGTGCCAGTAGCTCTGGGGGGACAGCCACCGGGGAGCTGTTTTTT. This sequence encodes CASSSGGTATGELFF.

The rearrangement uses TRBV6-5 and TRBJ2-5, with a possible D match to TRBD1 (6 bases). Germline CDR1 reads MNHEY; CDR2 reads SVGAGI. The CDR3 loop spans 13 amino acids. Trimming cost V 4 bases and J 4 bases, with 10 bases left between them. The CDR3 is CASSFGQRETQYF. CDR3 coding DNA: TGTGCCAGCAGTTTCGGACAGCGAGAGACCCAGTACTTC.

In DNA, the CDR3 is TGTGCCAGCAGCCCGGCCGGGCTTTCTTACTCTGGGGCCAACGTCCTGACTTTC. This codes for CASSPAGLSYSGANVLTF. This chain uses TRBV5-6 with TRBJ2-6; D not resolved. V was pared by 4 bases and J by 0 bases, with 17 bases between. Germline CDR1 and CDR2: SGHDT and YYEEEE. The CDR3 runs 18 residues.

The chain couples TRBV5-8 to TRBJ1-5; 7 bases agree with TRBD1. J was trimmed by 5 bases and V by 3 bases; bases with no gene match: 11. Germline V gene sequence: CDR1 SGHTS, CDR2 YDEGEE. This CDR3 region has 16 residues. CDR3 sequence (DNA): TGTGCCAGCAGCTCCCCGACAGGGTTAGGCGATCAGCCCCAGCATTTT. This codes for CASSSPTGLGDQPQHF.

The CDR3 region has the DNA TGTGCCAGCAGCGGAGAGGGTCGTGCACCCCTCCACTTT. It encodes CASSGEGRAPLHF. The V call is TRBV4-2, the J call TRBJ1-6; D gene uncertain. V lost 5 bases and J 11 bases, leaving 13 bases between the germline ends. The CDR3 runs 13 residues. Germline V lookup: CDR1 LGHNA, CDR2 YNFKEQ.

The V gene is TRBV11-2, the J gene TRBJ2-5; tentative D call: TRBD2 (5 bases). The CDR3 runs 15 residues. The germline V and J ends were trimmed by 0 bases and 9 bases, with 17 bases remaining between them. Per the germline V gene, CDR1 is SGHAT and CDR2 is FQNNGV. The CDR3 protein is CASSLDLGRAAAQYF. The CDR3 coding sequence is TGTGCCAGCAGCTTAGATCTGGGCCGTGCAGCGGCCCAGTACTTC. Full variable domain (remainder filled in from reference TRBV11-2 and TRBJ2-5): EAGVAQSPRYKIIEKRQSVAFWCNPISGHATLYWYQQILGQGPKLLIQFQNNGVVDDSQLPKDRFSAERLKGVDSTLKIQPAKLEDSAVYLCASSLDLGRAAAQYFGPGTRLLVL.

The chain couples TRBV4-1 to TRBJ1-4; maybe TRBD1 (6 bases). The CDR3 totals 14 residues. Germline CDR1 reads MGHRA; CDR2 reads YSYEKL. V was pared by 0 bases and J by 8 bases, with 10 bases between. In DNA, the CDR3 is TGCGCCAGCAGCCAAGAGGGGGGGCACGAAAAACTGTTTTTT. Protein product: CASSQEGGHEKLFF.

The chain uses TRBV19 and TRBJ2-7, with 9 bases matching TRBD1. The germline V gene has CDR1 LNHDA and CDR2 SQIVND (reference sequence). The CDR3 runs 15 residues. V shed 1 base, J shed 3 bases, and the junction held 4 bases outside the gene matches. The CDR3 is CASSIGTGEGYEQYF. The CDR3 DNA reads as TGTGCCAGTAGTATAGGGACAGGGGAAGGCTACGAGCAGTACTTC.

The CDR3 spells CASSVGGVPYEQYF. CDR3 nucleotide sequence: TGTGCCAGCAGCGTAGGAGGGGTTCCCTACGAGCAGTACTTC. The chain links TRBV9 to TRBJ2-7, with D perhaps assigned TRBD1 or TRBD2 (5 bases each). V was clipped by 0 bases and J by 2 bases, with 9 bases between them. This CDR3 has 14 amino acids. CDR1 and CDR2 from the germline V gene are SGDLS and YYNGEE. The complete variable domain, with remaining parts taken from reference TRBV9 and TRBJ2-7, reads DSGVTQTPKHLITATGQRVTLRCSPRSGDLSVYWYQQSLDQGLQFLIQYYNGEERAKGNILERFSAQQFPDLHSELNLSSLELGDSALYFCASSVGGVPYEQYFGPGTRLTVT.

The chain joins TRBV13 to TRBJ2-7; D is possibly TRBD2 (5 bases). The CDR3 runs 14 residues. Trimming left V 5 bases short and J 3 bases short, with 14 bases between. Germline-derived CDR1 and CDR2 are PRHDT and FYEKMQ (reference sequence). CDR3 sequence (DNA): TGTGCCAGCAGCACCCGGGGTGGCGACTACGAGCAGTACTTC. Its protein product is CASSTRGGDYEQYF.